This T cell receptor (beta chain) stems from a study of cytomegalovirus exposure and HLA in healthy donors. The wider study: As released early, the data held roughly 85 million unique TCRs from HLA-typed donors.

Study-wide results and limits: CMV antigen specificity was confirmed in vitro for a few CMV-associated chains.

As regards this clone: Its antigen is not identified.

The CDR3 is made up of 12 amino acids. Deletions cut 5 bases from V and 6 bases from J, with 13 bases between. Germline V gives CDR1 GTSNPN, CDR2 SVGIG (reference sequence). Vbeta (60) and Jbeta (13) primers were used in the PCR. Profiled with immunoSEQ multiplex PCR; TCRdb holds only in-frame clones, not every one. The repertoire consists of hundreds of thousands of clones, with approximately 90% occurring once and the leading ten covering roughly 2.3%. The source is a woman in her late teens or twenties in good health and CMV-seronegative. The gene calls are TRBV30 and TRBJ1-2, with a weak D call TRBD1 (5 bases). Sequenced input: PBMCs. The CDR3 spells CAWVMGGNGYTF. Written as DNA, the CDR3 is TGTGCCTGGGTTATGGGGGGAAATGGCTACACCTTC.